This TCR beta chain was captured in a study of cytomegalovirus exposure and HLA in healthy donors. Primers for the PCR totalled 60 Vbeta and 13 Jbeta. Data came from immunoSEQ multiplex PCR; TCRdb stores just in-frame clones and leaves some out. The sample lists 100,000 to 150,000 clones; 83% were seen once. With regard to this clone: Its specificity is not known.

V trimming: 4 bases; J trimming: 6 bases; junction bases outside the gene matches: 7. CDR1 is MNHEY, CDR2 SMNVEV, per germline (reference sequence). This CDR3 region has 16 residues. Study conclusions and caveats: An analysis that came later showed most CMV-associated TCR beta chains appearing HLA-restricted. Earlier analysis looked at TCR beta V segments, and most were productive about 87% or about 30% of the time. It was shown in a later analysis that HLA-associated TCR beta chains were more clonally expanded than other, equally common chains. Because they were indistinguishable, some V segments, including TRBV6-2 and TRBV6-3, were excluded.

Source material: PBMCs. The TCR sequence derives from a woman aged 40 to 50 in good health and CMV-seropositive. This rearrangement joins TRBV27 to TRBJ2-3, with 13 bases lining up with TRBD2. The CDR3 bases are TGTGCCAGCAGTTCCCGGACTAGCGGGAGAACTGATACGCAGTATTTT. It encodes CASSSRTSGRTDTQYF.